Presented here are 18 T cell receptor beta chains from one specimen sequenced in a study of cytomegalovirus exposure and HLA in healthy donors (dated by TCRdb to 2016 to 2017). Receptor libraries were prepared by the immunoSEQ multiplex PCR assay. For the multiplex PCR, a mixture combining 60 forward primers for TCR Vbeta segments and 13 reverse primers for TCR Jbeta segments was used. TCRdb stores this immuneACCESS table with in-frame sequences only. Part of the clones is absent; in the studies checked, under half of the shortfall reflects unresolved V genes, and no reason is known for the rest. Across this sample there are 140,000 or so clones, with roughly 80% seen only once. The ten top clones hold roughly 3.4% of the sample. What was sequenced was PBMCs. The receptors shown here come from a male donor in good health and CMV-seronegative.

J is TRBJ1-2 and V is TRBV5-6; 9 nucleotides line up with TRBD1. Trimming at V came to 4 bases and at J to 6 bases, leaving 10 bases not matched to a gene. Germline assignment: CDR1 SGHDT and CDR2 YYEEEE. This CDR3 region has 15 residues. CDR3 loop: CASSAPGQGRHGYTF. Written as DNA, the CDR3 is TGTGCCAGCAGCGCCCCGGGACAGGGCAGACATGGCTACACCTTC.

In the case of this clone: An end of the junction does not agree with germline; a read error may underlie this. The genes are TRBV6-5 and TRBJ1-1; D is perhaps TRBD1 (6 bases). The CDR3 runs to 15 residues. The V gene's germline CDR1 is MNHEY and CDR2 SVGAGI. CDR3 amino acids: CASSYSNRVAGEALF. The CDR3 DNA is TGTGCCAGCAGTTACTCAAACAGGGTTGCTGGTGAAGCTCTCTTT.

This rearrangement joins TRBV2 to TRBJ2-7; 9 bases are shared with TRBD1. Trimming took 1 base from V and 5 from J; bases not matched to a gene: 3. This CDR3 is built from 14 residues. CDR1 is SNHLY and CDR2 is FYNNEI in the germline V gene. The CDR3 coding sequence is TGTGCCAGCAGTGAAGGGGACAGGGCCGACGAGCAGTACTTC. It yields the protein CASSEGDRADEQYF.

V usage is TRBV23-1 and J usage is TRBJ2-7, with TRBD1 identical over 8 bases. TRBV23-1 is an open reading frame, and its role is uncertain. V was pared by 0 bases and J by 2 bases, with 12 bases of the junction left unmatched. The CDR3 extends over 18 amino acids. CDR3: CASSQSEEGTGSPYEQYF. The CDR3 region has the DNA TGCGCCAGCAGTCAATCAGAAGAAGGGACAGGCTCTCCCTACGAGCAGTACTTC.

The chain employs TRBV13 and TRBJ1-5; TRBD1 matches 9 bases. The CDR3 is 18 residues long. The V gene's germline CDR1 is PRHDT and CDR2 FYEKMQ (reference sequence). After removal of 2 bases from V and 5 bases from J, the junction contained 13 bases not matched to a gene. The CDR3 loop is CASSLSPGTGSSDQPQHF. CDR3 bases: TGTGCCAGCAGCTTATCCCCCGGGACAGGGTCCTCCGATCAGCCCCAGCATTTT. The full variable domain, its missing parts supplied by reference TRBV13 and TRBJ1-5, is AAGVIQSPRHLIKEKRETATLKCYPIPRHDTVYWYQQGPGQDPQFLISFYEKMQSDKGSIPDRFSAQQFSDYHSELNMSSLELGDSALYFCASSLSPGTGSSDQPQHFGDGTRLSIL.

CDR3 sequence: CASKGGVNSYEQYF. The CDR3 coding sequence is TGTGCCAGCAAGGGAGGGGTTAACTCCTACGAGCAGTACTTC. The rearrangement uses TRBV19 and TRBJ2-7; 7 bases align to TRBD2. The CDR3 spans 14 residues. Germline values: CDR1 LNHDA, CDR2 SQIVND (reference sequence). The V gene end was trimmed by 9 bases and the J gene end by 0 bases; junction bases not matched to a gene: 8.

CDR3 in amino acids: CASSSSGTYSNQPQHF. For the CDR3, the DNA is TGTGCCAGCAGCTCATCCGGGACATATAGCAATCAGCCCCAGCATTTT. V and J are TRBV7-8 and TRBJ1-5, with D possibly being TRBD1 (6 bases). The ends were cut back, 4 bases at V and 0 bases at J, with 13 bases in the middle. The CDR3 runs 16 residues. Germline values: CDR1 SGHVS, CDR2 FQNEAQ.

The CDR3 nucleotides read TGTGCCAGCAGCCATGACGGGGGGTACTATGGCTACACCTTC. Its translation is CASSHDGGYYGYTF. This chain links TRBV4-2 with TRBJ1-2, with a weak D call TRBD1 (5 bases). Germline CDR1 and CDR2: LGHNA and YNFKEQ. Between the trimmed V and J ends, which lost 3 bases and 3 bases, there was a span of 11 bases. The CDR3 consists of 14 residues.

V usage is TRBV6-5 and J usage is TRBJ2-4; TRBD2 might be the D (5 bases). The CDR3 runs to 15 residues. Trimming removed 4 bases from V and 7 bases from J, with 17 bases in between. Germline assignment: CDR1 MNHEY and CDR2 SVGAGI. CDR3 bases: TGTGCCAGCAGTTCGGCTCTCGGGGTTGGGAACATTCAGTACTTC. Residues: CASSSALGVGNIQYF.

V and J are TRBV7-6 and TRBJ1-3, with D perhaps matching TRBD1 (5 bases). V shed 2 bases and J shed 0 bases, with 8 bases lying between them. Per germline, CDR1 SGHVS and CDR2 FNYEAQ. This CDR3 comprises 15 residues. The CDR3 protein is CASSLKGDSGNTIYF. The DNA for the CDR3 is TGTGCCAGCAGCTTAAAAGGGGACTCTGGAAACACCATATATTTT.

J is TRBJ2-1 and V is TRBV2; D ambiguous. V lost 7 bases and J lost 0, with 10 bases in between. CDR3 length: 14 residues. Germline lookup yields CDR1 SNHLY and CDR2 FYNNEI. CDR3 protein: CASNFRSSYNEQFF. In DNA form, the CDR3 reads TGTGCCAGCAATTTCAGAAGCTCCTACAATGAGCAGTTCTTC.

The chain uses TRBV28 and TRBJ1-5, with 7 bases lining up with TRBD1. CDR3 length equals 14 residues. Per the germline V gene, CDR1 is MDHEN and CDR2 is SYDVKM. Trimming removed 5 bases from V and 6 bases from J; junction bases left unmatched: 7. This CDR3 is CASSDPTGSQPQHF. The CDR3, as DNA: TGTGCCAGCAGTGACCCGACAGGGTCTCAGCCCCAGCATTTT.

A single count supports this clone. An end of the junction differs from the germline gene, which may be a read error. The chain carries TRBV7-9 and TRBJ1-1; maybe TRBD1 (5 bases). Germline CDR1 and CDR2: SEHNR and FQNEAQ (reference sequence). The CDR3 extends over 15 amino acids. The CDR3 DNA reads TGTTCCAGCAGCTCGAGAGCGGGGGGGAACACTGAAGCTTTCTTT. This translates into CSSSSRAGGNTEAFF.

This chain links TRBV4-1 with TRBJ1-3; no reliable D call. Germline values: CDR1 MGHRA, CDR2 YSYEKL. This CDR3 region has 14 residues. V shed 1 base and J shed 2 bases, with 6 bases lying between them. Here the CDR3 reads CASSQGGTGNTIYF. Written as DNA, the CDR3 is TGCGCCAGCAGCCAAGGAGGAACTGGAAACACCATATATTTT.

This rearrangement joins TRBV14 to TRBJ1-1; no clear D. V shed 7 bases and J shed 4 bases, with 16 bases lying between them. This CDR3 region has 14 residues. The germline V gene encodes CDR1 SGHDN and CDR2 FVKESK. The CDR3 DNA is TGTGCCAGCACCGACTACAAATTCGGCACTGAAGCTTTCTTT. It specifies CASTDYKFGTEAFF. The entire variable domain, with the rest obtained from reference TRBV14 and TRBJ1-1, is as follows: EAGVTQFPSHSVIEKGQTVTLRCDPISGHDNLYWYRRVMGKEIKFLLHFVKESKQDESGMPNNRFLAERTGGTYSTLKVQPAELEDSGVYFCASTDYKFGTEAFFGQGTRLTVV.

This clone was counted a single time. The J gene is TRBJ1-1, the V gene TRBV9; no definite D call. Germline V gene data show CDR1 as SGDLS and CDR2 as YYNGEE. The CDR3 spans 14 residues. Trimming took off 3 bases at V and 1 base at J, with 10 bases between the two ends. The CDR3 DNA reads TGTGCCAGCAGCGAACAGAACTCGAACACTGAAGCTTTCTTT. It encodes CASSEQNSNTEAFF. The complete variable domain, with remaining parts taken from reference TRBV9 and TRBJ1-1, reads DSGVTQTPKHLITATGQRVTLRCSPRSGDLSVYWYQQSLDQGLQFLIQYYNGEERAKGNILERFSAQQFPDLHSELNLSSLELGDSALYFCASSEQNSNTEAFFGQGTRLTVV.

This clone was recorded once. This chain links TRBV5-6 with TRBJ1-1, with D uncertain. The CDR3 totals 13 residues. V was shortened by 4 bases and J by 3 bases, with 10 bases between the two germline ends. CDR1 and CDR2 from the germline V gene are SGHDT and YYEEEE. CDR3 residues: CASSHSKDTEAFF. CDR3 coding DNA: TGTGCCAGCAGCCATAGCAAGGACACTGAAGCTTTCTTT.

This chain uses TRBV28 with TRBJ2-7; TRBD2 matches 9 bases. The CDR3 is 15 amino acids. Germline values: CDR1 MDHEN, CDR2 SYDVKM. Trimming at V came to 5 bases and at J to 6 bases, leaving 11 bases not matched to a gene. The CDR3 protein is CASSPLAGSMVEQYF. DNA for the CDR3: TGTGCCAGCAGTCCGCTAGCGGGATCAATGGTCGAGCAGTACTTC. Using reference TRBV28 and TRBJ2-7 for the parts outside the CDR3, the full variable domain is DVKVTQSSRYLVKRTGEKVFLECVQDMDHENMFWYRQDPGLGLRLIYFSYDVKMKEKGDIPEGYSVSREKKERFSLILESASTNQTSMYLCASSPLAGSMVEQYFGPGTRLTVT.